The text below deals with one TCR beta chain. Per the original data handling: Amplifying reference gene primers gave estimates of nucleated cell counts. The repertoire was sequenced with immunoSEQ multiplex PCR; TCRdb's copy has only in-frame clones and lacks some. V and J calls and clone size are copied from that table; D and trimming were computed from the DNA. This table holds about 150,000 clones, roughly 88% found once. The data are from a study of blood T cell repertoires in COVID-19. Study-wide background: Samples came from the United States, Italy and Spain, spanning acute and convalescent COVID-19.

This TCR came from a young man with COVID-19, enrolled during active disease. Source material: peripheral blood.

CDR3 DNA: TGTGCCCCTAGGGGGCTGTACGAGCAGTACTTC. Translated: CAPRGLYEQYF. V usage is TRBV27 and J usage is TRBJ2-7; 7 bases map to TRBD1. The CDR3 has 11 residues. The germline V gene encodes CDR1 MNHEY and CDR2 SMNVEV (reference sequence). The V and J ends lost 11 bases and 4 bases, in that order; junction bases with no gene match: 5.